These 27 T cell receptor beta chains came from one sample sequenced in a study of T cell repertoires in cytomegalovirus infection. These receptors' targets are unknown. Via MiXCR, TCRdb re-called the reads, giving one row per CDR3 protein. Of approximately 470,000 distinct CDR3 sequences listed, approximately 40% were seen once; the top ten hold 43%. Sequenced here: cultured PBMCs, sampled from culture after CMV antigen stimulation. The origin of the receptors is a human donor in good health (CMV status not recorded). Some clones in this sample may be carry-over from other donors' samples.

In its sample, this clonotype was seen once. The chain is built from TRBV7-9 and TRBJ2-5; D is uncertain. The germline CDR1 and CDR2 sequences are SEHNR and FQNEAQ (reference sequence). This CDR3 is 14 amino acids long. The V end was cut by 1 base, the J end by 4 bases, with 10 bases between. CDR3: CASSLDSLVETQYF. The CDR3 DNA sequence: TGTGCCAGCAGCTTAGACAGCTTGGTAGAGACCCAGTACTTC.

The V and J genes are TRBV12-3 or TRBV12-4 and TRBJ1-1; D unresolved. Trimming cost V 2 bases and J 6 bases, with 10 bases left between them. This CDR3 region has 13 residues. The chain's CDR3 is CASSLRSRAEAFF. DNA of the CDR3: TGTGCCAGCAGTTTAAGGTCGAGGGCTGAAGCTTTCTTT.

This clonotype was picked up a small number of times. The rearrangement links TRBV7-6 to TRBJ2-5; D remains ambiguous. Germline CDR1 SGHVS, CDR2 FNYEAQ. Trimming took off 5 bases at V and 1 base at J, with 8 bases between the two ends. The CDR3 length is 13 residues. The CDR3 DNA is TGTGCCAGCAGCCCCCGCCCCCAAGAGACCCAGTACTTC. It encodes CASSPRPQETQYF.

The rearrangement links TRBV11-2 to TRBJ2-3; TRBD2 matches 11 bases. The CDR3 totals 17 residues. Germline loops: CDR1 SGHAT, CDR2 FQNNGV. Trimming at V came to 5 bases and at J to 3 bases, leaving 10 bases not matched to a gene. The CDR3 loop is CASSAKLAGVRTDTQYF. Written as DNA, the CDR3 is TGTGCCAGCAGCGCAAAACTAGCGGGAGTTCGGACAGATACGCAGTATTTT.

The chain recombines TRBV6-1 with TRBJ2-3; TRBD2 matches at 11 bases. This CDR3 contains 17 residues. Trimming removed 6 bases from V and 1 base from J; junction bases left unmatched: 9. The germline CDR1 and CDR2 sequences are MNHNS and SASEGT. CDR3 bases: TGTGCCAGCAGCGGAACTAGCGGGAGATATCGCACAGATACGCAGTATTTT. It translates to CASSGTSGRYRTDTQYF.

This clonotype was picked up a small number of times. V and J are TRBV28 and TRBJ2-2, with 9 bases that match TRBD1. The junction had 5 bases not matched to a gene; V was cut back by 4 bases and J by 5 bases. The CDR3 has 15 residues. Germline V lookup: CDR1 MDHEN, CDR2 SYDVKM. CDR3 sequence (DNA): TGTGCCAGCAGTTGGGGGACAGGGCGGACCGGGGAGCTGTTTTTT. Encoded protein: CASSWGTGRTGELFF.

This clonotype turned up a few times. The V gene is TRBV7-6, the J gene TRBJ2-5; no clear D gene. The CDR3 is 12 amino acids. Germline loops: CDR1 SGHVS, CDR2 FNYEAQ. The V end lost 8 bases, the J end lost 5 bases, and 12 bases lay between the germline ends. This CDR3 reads CASSHARETQYF. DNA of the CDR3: TGTGCCAGCTCCCACGCCCGGGAGACCCAGTACTTC.

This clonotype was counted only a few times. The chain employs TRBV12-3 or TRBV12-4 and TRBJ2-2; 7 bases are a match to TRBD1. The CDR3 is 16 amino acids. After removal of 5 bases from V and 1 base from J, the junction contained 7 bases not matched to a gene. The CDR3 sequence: CASSRTGGWNTGELFF. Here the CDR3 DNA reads TGTGCCAGCAGTCGGACAGGAGGATGGAACACCGGGGAGCTGTTTTTT.

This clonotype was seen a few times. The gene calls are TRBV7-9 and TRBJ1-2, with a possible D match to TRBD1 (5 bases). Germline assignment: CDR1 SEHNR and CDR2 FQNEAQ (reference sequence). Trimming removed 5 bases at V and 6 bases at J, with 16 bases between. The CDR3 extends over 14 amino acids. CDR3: CASSPWGGTDGYTF. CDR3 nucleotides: TGTGCCAGCAGCCCCTGGGGGGGGACGGATGGCTACACCTTC. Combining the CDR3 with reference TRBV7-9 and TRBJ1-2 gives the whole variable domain DTGVSQNPRHKITKRGQNVTFRCDPISEHNRLYWYRQTLGQGPEFLTYFQNEAQLEKSRLLSDRFSAERPKGSFSTLEIQRTEQGDSAMYLCASSPWGGTDGYTFGSGTRLTVV.

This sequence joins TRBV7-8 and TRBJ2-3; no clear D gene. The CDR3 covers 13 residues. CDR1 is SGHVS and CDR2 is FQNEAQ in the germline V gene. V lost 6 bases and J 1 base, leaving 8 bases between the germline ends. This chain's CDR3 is CASRDTGTDTQYF. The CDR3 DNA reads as TGTGCCAGCAGAGATACTGGCACAGATACGCAGTATTTT.

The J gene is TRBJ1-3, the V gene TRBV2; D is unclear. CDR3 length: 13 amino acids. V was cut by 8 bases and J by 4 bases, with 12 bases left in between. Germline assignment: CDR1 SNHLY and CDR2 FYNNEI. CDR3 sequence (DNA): TGTGCCAGCGGGTCTGCGCCGGGAAACACCATATATTTT. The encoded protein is CASGSAPGNTIYF.

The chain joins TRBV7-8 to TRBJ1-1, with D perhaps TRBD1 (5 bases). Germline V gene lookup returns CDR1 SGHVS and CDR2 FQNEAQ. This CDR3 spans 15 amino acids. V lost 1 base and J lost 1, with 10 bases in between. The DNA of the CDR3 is TGTGCCAGCAGCTTAGTTCGCAGGGCGAACACTGAAGCTTTCTTT. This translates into CASSLVRRANTEAFF.

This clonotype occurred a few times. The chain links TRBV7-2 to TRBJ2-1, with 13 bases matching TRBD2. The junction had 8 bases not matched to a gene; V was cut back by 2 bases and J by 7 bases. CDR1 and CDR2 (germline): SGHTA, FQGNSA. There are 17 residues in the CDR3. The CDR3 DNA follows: TGTGCCAGCAGCTTATCTAGTCTGACTAGCGGGGGGAATGAGCAGTTCTTC. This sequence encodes CASSLSSLTSGGNEQFF.

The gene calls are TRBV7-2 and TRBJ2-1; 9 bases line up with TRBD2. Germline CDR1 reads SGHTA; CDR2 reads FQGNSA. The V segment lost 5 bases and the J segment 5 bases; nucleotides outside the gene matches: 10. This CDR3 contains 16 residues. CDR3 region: CASSALLAGTHNEQFF. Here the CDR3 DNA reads TGTGCCAGCAGCGCCTTACTAGCGGGTACCCACAATGAGCAGTTCTTC.

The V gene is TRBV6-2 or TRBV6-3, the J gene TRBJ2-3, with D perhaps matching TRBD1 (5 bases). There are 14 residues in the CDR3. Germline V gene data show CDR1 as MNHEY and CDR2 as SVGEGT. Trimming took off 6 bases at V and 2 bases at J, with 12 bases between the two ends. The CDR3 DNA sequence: TGTGCCAGCAGCCACAGGTTACCCACAGATACGCAGTATTTT. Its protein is CASSHRLPTDTQYF.

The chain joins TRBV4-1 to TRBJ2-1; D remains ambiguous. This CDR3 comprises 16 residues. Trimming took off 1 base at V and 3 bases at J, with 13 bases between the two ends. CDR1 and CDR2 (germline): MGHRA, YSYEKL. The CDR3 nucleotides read TGCGCCAGCAGCCAAGGAATTAGACTCAACTACAATGAGCAGTTCTTC. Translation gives CASSQGIRLNYNEQFF.

The CDR3 is CAWSPGQARGAFF. The CDR3 DNA reads TGTGCCTGGAGTCCGGGACAGGCCCGAGGGGCTTTCTTT. V gene TRBV30 combines with J gene TRBJ1-1; 8 bases line up with TRBD1. From germline, CDR1 is GTSNPN and CDR2 SVGIG (reference sequence). V lost 2 bases and J lost 11; bases outside the gene matches: 10. The CDR3 extends over 13 amino acids.

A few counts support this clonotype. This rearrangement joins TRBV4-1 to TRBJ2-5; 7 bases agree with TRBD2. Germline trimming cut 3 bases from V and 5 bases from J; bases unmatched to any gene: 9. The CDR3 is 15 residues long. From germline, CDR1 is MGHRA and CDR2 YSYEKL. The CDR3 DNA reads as TGCGCCAGCAGCCATTCCGGGACCGGGAGGGAGACCCAGTACTTC. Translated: CASSHSGTGRETQYF.

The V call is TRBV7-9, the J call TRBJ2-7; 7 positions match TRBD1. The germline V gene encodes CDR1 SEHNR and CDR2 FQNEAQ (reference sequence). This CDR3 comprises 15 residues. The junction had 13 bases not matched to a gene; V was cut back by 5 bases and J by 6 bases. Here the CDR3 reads CASSLGQATDGEQYF. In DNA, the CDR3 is TGTGCCAGCAGCCTCGGACAGGCAACGGACGGCGAGCAGTACTTC.

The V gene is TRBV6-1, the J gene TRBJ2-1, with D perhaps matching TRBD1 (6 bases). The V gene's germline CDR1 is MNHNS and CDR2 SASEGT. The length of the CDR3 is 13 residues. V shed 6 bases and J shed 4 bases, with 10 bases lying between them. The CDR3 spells CASSPRGYNEQFF. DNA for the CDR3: TGTGCCAGCAGCCCAAGGGGGTACAATGAGCAGTTCTTC.

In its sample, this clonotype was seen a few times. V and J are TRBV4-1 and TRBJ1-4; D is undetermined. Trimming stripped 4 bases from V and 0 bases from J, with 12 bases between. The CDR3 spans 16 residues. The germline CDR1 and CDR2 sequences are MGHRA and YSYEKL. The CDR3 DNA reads TGCGCCAGCAGCCGAGGAGGTGGAGCAACTAATGAAAAACTGTTTTTT. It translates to CASSRGGGATNEKLFF.

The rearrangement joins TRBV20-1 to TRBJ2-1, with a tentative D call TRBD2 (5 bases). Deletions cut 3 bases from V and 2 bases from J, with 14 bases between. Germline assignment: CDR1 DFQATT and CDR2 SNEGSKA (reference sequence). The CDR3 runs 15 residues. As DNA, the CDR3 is TGCAGTGCTAGTGCGCTAGCTCAAGCCTACAATGAGCAGTTCTTC. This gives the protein CSASALAQAYNEQFF.

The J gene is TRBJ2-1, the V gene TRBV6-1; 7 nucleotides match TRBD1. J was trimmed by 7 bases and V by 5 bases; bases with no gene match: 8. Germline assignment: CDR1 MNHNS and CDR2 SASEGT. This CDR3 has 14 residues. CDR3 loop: CASSYRGPGNEQFF. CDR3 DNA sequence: TGTGCCAGCAGTTACAGGGGCCCCGGGAATGAGCAGTTCTTC.

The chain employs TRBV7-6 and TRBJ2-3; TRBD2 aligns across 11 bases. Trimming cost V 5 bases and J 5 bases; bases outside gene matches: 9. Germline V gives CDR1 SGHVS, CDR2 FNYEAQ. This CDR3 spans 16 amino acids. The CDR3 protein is CASSALAGGPRDTQYF. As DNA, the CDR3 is TGTGCCAGCAGCGCCTTAGCGGGAGGGCCCAGAGATACGCAGTATTTT.

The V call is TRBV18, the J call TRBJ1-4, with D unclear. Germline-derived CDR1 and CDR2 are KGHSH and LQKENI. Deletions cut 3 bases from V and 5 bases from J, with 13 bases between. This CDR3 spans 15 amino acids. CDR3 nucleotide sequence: TGTGCCAGCTCACCGGCCCTTCCACGGAATGAAAAACTGTTTTTT. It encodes CASSPALPRNEKLFF.

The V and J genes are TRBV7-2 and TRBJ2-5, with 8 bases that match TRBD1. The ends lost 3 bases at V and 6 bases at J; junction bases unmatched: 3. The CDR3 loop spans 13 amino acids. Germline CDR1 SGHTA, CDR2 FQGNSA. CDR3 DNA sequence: TGTGCCAGCAGCTTCAGGACAGGGCAGACCCAGTACTTC. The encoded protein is CASSFRTGQTQYF.

The CDR3 sequence: CATSPGLSTDTQYF. The CDR3, as DNA: TGTGCCACCAGCCCGGGACTTTCCACAGATACGCAGTATTTT. The chain recombines TRBV24-1 with TRBJ2-3; a weak D match, TRBD2 (6 bases). This CDR3 has 14 amino acids. In germline, CDR1 is KGHDR, CDR2 SFDVKD. Deletions cut 7 bases from V and 2 bases from J, with 12 bases between.